The rows below give T cell receptor beta chains drawn from one sample of a study of T cells in Graves' hyperthyroidism and ophthalmopathy. Each CDR3 protein is one row after TCRdb ran MiXCR on the multiplex PCR reads. The table records around 280,000 distinct CDR3 sequences, 10% to 15% of them present only once. Sequenced: blood. The receptors were gathered from a woman in her twenties or thirties with Graves' hyperthyroidism that later progressed to Graves' ophthalmopathy. Both conserved end residues are part of each CDR3. The D gene is left open where the match is weak. A clone size is listed for some rows: how often the clone was seen (once, few, many), or a class if it is expanded.

clone_size | j_call | d_call | v_call | cdr3_aa | cdr3_nt
- | TRBJ2-2 | - | TRBV29-1 | CSVTLGSTGELFF | TGCAGCGTTACCTTGGGTAGTACCGGGGAGCTGTTTTTT
many | TRBJ2-5 | - | TRBV11-2 | CASSVADLETQYF | TGTGCCAGCAGCGTAGCGGACCTAGAGACCCAGTACTTC
few | TRBJ1-2 | - | TRBV7-8 | CASSLEEGTHYGYTF | TGTGCCAGCAGCTTAGAGGAGGGGACGCATTATGGCTACACCTTC
few | TRBJ2-1 | - | TRBV4-3 | CASSRFSRDGEQFF | TGCGCCAGCAGCCGCTTCAGCCGGGACGGTGAGCAGTTCTTC
many | TRBJ2-5 | - | TRBV30 | CAWILGGETQYF | TGTGCCTGGATATTAGGGGGAGAGACCCAGTACTTC
- | TRBJ2-2 | TRBD1 | TRBV6-2/TRBV6-3 | CASSYRGRDTGELFF | TGTGCCAGCAGTTACAGGGGGCGAGACACCGGGGAGCTGTTTTTT
many | TRBJ2-7 | - | TRBV30 | CAWSVGLGEQYF | TGTGCCTGGAGTGTTGGGCTAGGTGAGCAGTACTTC
many | TRBJ1-1 | TRBD1 | TRBV3-1 | CASSQVGTGSEAFF | TGTGCCAGCAGCCAAGTAGGGACAGGCTCTGAAGCTTTCTTT
many | TRBJ2-2 | - | TRBV7-3 | CASSTGPGELFF | TGTGCCAGCAGCACAGGGCCTGGGGAGCTGTTTTTT
many | TRBJ2-7 | - | TRBV7-6 | CASSLTTGNYEQYF | TGTGCCAGCAGCTTAACCACAGGGAACTACGAGCAGTACTTC
many | TRBJ2-2 | - | TRBV5-4 | CASSPVGGDTGELFF | TGTGCCAGCAGCCCGGTCGGGGGCGACACCGGGGAGCTGTTTTTT
few | TRBJ2-1 | - | TRBV29-1 | CSVDTGTKGGNEQFF | TGCAGCGTGGACACCGGGACTAAGGGGGGCAATGAGCAGTTCTTC
many | TRBJ2-7 | - | TRBV7-2 | CASSLLATTYEQYF | TGTGCCAGCAGCTTGTTAGCGACCACCTACGAGCAGTACTTC
many | TRBJ2-3 | TRBD2 | TRBV6-6 | CASSYFSTSGSSRTDTQYF | TGTGCCAGCAGTTACTTTTCGACTAGCGGGAGTTCAAGGACAGATACGCAGTATTTT
many | TRBJ2-1 | - | TRBV6-7 | CASSYSPPWRGSSYNEQFF | TGTGCCAGCAGTTACTCCCCCCCTTGGCGGGGTAGCTCCTACAATGAGCAGTTCTTC
few | TRBJ2-4 | - | TRBV4-3 | CASSRLTAGPKNIQYF | TGCGCCAGCAGCCGACTCACAGCAGGGCCCAAAAACATTCAGTACTTC
many | TRBJ2-1 | TRBD2 | TRBV6-1 | CAASQREGYNEQFF | TGTGCCGCCAGCCAGAGGGAGGGGTACAATGAGCAGTTCTTC
many | TRBJ1-2 | TRBD1 | TRBV20-1 | CSATDRGPGGYTF | TGCAGTGCTACGGACAGGGGGCCTGGTGGCTACACCTTC
- | TRBJ2-3 | - | TRBV11-2 | CASSPAGGLLADTQYF | TGTGCCAGCAGCCCAGCAGGGGGGTTGTTGGCAGATACGCAGTATTTT
- | TRBJ2-7 | TRBD2 | TRBV4-2 | CASSQGGTSGHPEQYF | TGTGCCAGCAGCCAAGGGGGGACTAGCGGACACCCCGAGCAGTACTTC
many | TRBJ2-3 | - | TRBV7-9 | CASSSPGLADTQYF | TGTGCCAGCAGCTCCCCAGGGCTGGCAGATACGCAGTATTTT
many | TRBJ2-4 | TRBD2 | TRBV5-1 | CASSLTSGRLLAKNIQYF | TGCGCCAGCAGCTTGACTAGCGGGAGGCTCCTAGCCAAAAACATTCAGTACTTC
many | TRBJ2-5 | TRBD1 | TRBV18 | CASSLRDRGETQYF | TGTGCCAGCTCACTCCGGGACAGGGGAGAGACCCAGTACTTC
many | TRBJ1-2 | - | TRBV10-3 | CASNRDGYGYTF | TGTGCCAGTAACAGGGATGGCTATGGCTACACCTTC
few | TRBJ2-2 | TRBD2 | TRBV9 | CASSPSSGASPGELFF | TGTGCCAGCAGTCCCTCTAGCGGAGCCAGCCCCGGGGAGCTGTTTTTT
- | TRBJ2-2 | - | TRBV25-1 | CASSDLGGSRELFF | TGTGCCAGCAGTGACCTGGGGGGTTCGCGGGAGCTGTTTTTT
many | TRBJ2-1 | TRBD2 | TRBV6-1 | CASSELMGAGGLLGDEQFF | TGTGCCAGCAGTGAATTGATGGGAGCGGGAGGCCTATTGGGCGATGAGCAGTTCTTC
- | TRBJ2-1 | - | TRBV3-1 | CASSRDRNEQFF | TGTGCCAGCAGCCGTGATAGGAATGAGCAGTTCTTC
many | TRBJ1-5 | TRBD1 | TRBV20-1 | CSAIRPQGNQPQHF | TGCAGTGCTATTAGACCACAGGGGAATCAGCCCCAGCATTTT
- | TRBJ2-2 | - | TRBV7-9 | CASRPGGLNSNTGELFF | TGTGCCAGCAGGCCGGGGGGCCTTAATTCGAACACCGGGGAGCTGTTTTTT
many | TRBJ2-7 | - | TRBV7-9 | CASARTTYEQYF | TGTGCCAGTGCGCGGACTACCTACGAGCAGTACTTC
few | TRBJ1-2 | - | TRBV6-1 | CASSPPRGYGYTF | TGTGCCAGCAGTCCTCCCAGGGGATATGGCTACACCTTC
few | TRBJ2-3 | - | TRBV7-3 | CASSLEGFADTQYF | TGTGCCAGCAGCTTAGAGGGATTCGCAGATACGCAGTATTTT
few | TRBJ2-3 | TRBD2 | TRBV10-3 | CATAGVGNVDTQYF | TGTGCAACCGCGGGAGTAGGCAATGTAGATACGCAGTATTTT
many | TRBJ2-5 | - | TRBV28 | CASSPGTPRGETQYF | TGTGCCAGCAGCCCCGGGACGCCGAGGGGAGAGACCCAGTACTTC
- | TRBJ2-2 | TRBD1 | TRBV19 | CASSMTGVGELFF | TGTGCCAGTAGTATGACAGGGGTCGGGGAGCTGTTTTTT
- | TRBJ2-2 | - | TRBV24-1 | CATSVTTGELFF | TGTGCCACCAGTGTAACGACCGGGGAGCTGTTTTTT
few | TRBJ2-1 | TRBD2 | TRBV30 | CAWSVNGLAGEGEFF | TGTGCCTGGAGTGTAAATGGACTAGCGGGAGAAGGGGAGTTCTTC
many | TRBJ1-2 | TRBD1 | TRBV5-1 | CASSTGTDYGYTF | TGCGCCAGCAGCACAGGGACAGATTATGGCTACACCTTC
many | TRBJ2-7 | - | TRBV10-3 | CAIMRTSGTHEQYF | TGTGCCATCATGCGAACCTCCGGGACCCACGAGCAGTACTTC
- | TRBJ1-3 | - | TRBV4-2 | CASSPLVGAGNTIYF | TGTGCCAGCAGCCCCCTAGTAGGAGCTGGAAACACCATATATTTT
many | TRBJ2-7 | TRBD2 | TRBV6-5 | CASSYDLAGAMAYEQYF | TGTGCCAGCAGTTACGACCTAGCGGGGGCTATGGCCTACGAGCAGTACTTC
many | TRBJ2-7 | TRBD2 | TRBV28 | CASSVTGLAGFGQYF | TGTGCCAGCAGTGTGACGGGACTAGCGGGTTTCGGGCAGTACTTC
few | TRBJ2-5 | - | TRBV6-1 | CASSEAPVEQETQYF | TGTGCCAGCAGTGAAGCCCCTGTGGAACAAGAGACCCAGTACTTC
- | TRBJ2-7 | - | TRBV19 | CASSIEEGPYEQYF | TGTGCCAGTAGTATAGAGGAGGGGCCCTACGAGCAGTACTTC
many | TRBJ2-7 | TRBD1 | TRBV28 | CASGTGTGYHEQYF | TGTGCCAGCGGGACCGGGACAGGGTACCACGAGCAGTACTTC